This TCR beta chain is from a study of T cells in Graves' hyperthyroidism and ophthalmopathy. Study-wide results and caveats: The model predicted ophthalmopathy a median roughly six months before onset.

Diagnoses rested on clinical symptoms, serum thyroxine and TRAb, thyroid ultrasound and orbital computed tomography. On this clonotype: The antigen is not known.

The CDR3 spans 16 residues. Germline loops: CDR1 SGHRS, CDR2 YFSETQ. V shed 5 bases, J shed 1 base, and the junction held 10 bases outside the gene matches. It was RNA transcripts that yielded the amplified TCR beta CDR3 regions. The HTBI primer set was used in a first-round RT-PCR of the TCR CDR3. TCRdb processed the multiplex PCR reads anew with MiXCR; each CDR3 protein has one entry. The sample shows some 720,000 distinct CDR3 sequences, about 16% of them seen only once. The clonotype comes from a man aged 18-30 years with Graves' hyperthyroidism. The sample taken for sequencing was blood. The chain uses TRBV5-1 and TRBJ2-7; 9 nucleotides align to TRBD1. In nucleotides, the CDR3 is TGCGCCAGCAGATTTGACCGGGACAGGGCTTCCTACGAGCAGTACTTC. Translation gives CASRFDRDRASYEQYF.